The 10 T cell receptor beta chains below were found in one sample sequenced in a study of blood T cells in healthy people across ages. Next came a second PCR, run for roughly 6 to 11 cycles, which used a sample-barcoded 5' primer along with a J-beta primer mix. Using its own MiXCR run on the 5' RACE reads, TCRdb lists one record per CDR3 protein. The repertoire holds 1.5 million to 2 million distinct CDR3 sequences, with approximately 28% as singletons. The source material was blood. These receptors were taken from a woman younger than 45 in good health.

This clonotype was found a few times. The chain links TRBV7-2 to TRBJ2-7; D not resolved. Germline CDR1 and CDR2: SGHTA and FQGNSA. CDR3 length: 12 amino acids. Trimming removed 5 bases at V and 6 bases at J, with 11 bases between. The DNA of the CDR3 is TGTGCCAGCAGCCCGTTTGCCCCCGAGCAGTACTTC. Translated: CASSPFAPEQYF.

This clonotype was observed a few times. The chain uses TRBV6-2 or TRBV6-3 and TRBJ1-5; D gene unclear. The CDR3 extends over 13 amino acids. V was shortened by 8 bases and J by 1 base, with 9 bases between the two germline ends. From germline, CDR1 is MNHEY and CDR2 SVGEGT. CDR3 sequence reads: CASGDPSNQPQHF. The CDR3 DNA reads TGTGCCAGCGGGGATCCAAGCAATCAGCCCCAGCATTTT.

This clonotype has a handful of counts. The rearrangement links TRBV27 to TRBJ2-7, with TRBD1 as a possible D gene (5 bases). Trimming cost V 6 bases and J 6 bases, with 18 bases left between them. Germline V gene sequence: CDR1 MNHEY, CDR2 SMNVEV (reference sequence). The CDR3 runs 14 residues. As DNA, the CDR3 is TGTGCCAGCAGGGACCTTGACAGTCCCAGCGAGCAGTACTTC. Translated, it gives CASRDLDSPSEQYF.

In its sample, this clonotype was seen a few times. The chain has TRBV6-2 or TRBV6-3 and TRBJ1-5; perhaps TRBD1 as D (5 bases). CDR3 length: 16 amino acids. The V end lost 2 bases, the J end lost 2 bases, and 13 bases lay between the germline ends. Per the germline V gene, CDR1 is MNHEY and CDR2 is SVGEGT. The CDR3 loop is CASSYNWGTGNQPQHF. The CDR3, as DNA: TGTGCCAGCAGTTACAATTGGGGGACCGGCAATCAGCCCCAGCATTTT.

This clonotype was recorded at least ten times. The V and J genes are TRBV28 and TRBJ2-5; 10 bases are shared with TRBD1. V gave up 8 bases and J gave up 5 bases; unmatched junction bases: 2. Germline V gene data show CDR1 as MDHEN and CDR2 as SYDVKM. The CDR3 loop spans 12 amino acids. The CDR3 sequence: CASGTGVETQYF. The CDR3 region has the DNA TGTGCCAGCGGGACAGGGGTCGAGACCCAGTACTTC.

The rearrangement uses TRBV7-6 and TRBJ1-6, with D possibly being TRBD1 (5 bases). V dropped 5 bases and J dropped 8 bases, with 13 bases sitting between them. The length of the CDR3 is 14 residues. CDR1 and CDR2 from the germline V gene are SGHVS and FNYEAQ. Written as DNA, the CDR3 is TGTGCCAGCAGCCCCCGGGGGGGGGATTCACCCCTCCACTTT. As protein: CASSPRGGDSPLHF.

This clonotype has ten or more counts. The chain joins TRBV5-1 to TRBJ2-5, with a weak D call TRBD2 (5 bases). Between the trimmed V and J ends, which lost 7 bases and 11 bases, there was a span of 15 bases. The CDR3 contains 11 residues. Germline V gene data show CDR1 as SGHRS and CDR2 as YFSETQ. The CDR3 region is CASRGGDAQYF. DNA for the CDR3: TGCGCCAGCCGGGGTGGAGATGCGCAGTACTTC. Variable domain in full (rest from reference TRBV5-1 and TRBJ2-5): KAGVTQTPRYLIKTRGQQVTLSCSPISGHRSVSWYQQTPGQGLQFLFEYFSETQRNKGNFPGRFSGRQFSNSRSEMNVSTLELGDSALYLCASRGGDAQYFGPGTRLLVL.

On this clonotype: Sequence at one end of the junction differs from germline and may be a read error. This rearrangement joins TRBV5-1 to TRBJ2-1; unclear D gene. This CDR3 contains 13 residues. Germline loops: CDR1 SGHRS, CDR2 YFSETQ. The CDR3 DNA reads TGCGCCGGCAGCTTGTTTGACCGGTCTGAGCAGTTCTTC. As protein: CAGSLFDRSEQFF.

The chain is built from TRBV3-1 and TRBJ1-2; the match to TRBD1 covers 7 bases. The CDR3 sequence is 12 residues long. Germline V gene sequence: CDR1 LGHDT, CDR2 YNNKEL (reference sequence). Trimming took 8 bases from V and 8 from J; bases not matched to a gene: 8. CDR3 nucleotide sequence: TGTGCCAGCGGCCCAGGGGGTCGCGGCTACACCTTC. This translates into CASGPGGRGYTF.

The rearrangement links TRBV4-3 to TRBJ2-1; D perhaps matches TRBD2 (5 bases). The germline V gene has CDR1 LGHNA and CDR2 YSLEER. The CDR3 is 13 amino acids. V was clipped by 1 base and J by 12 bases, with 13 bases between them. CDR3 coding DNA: TGCGCCAGCAGCCAAGCAGCTAGCAGTAGGCAGTTCTTC. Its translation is CASSQAASSRQFF.